What follows describes a single T cell receptor (beta chain). Germline V gene data show CDR1 as SQVTM and CDR2 as ANQGSEA. J was trimmed by 4 bases and V by 0 bases; bases with no gene match: 5. The CDR3 length is 15 residues. This entry comes from a study of blood T cell repertoires in COVID-19. Some clones are missing from TCRdb's copy, which holds only in-frame ones; the method was immunoSEQ multiplex PCR. The sample lists about 270,000 clones, approximately 84% occurring once. The chain carries TRBV29-1 and TRBJ2-1; TRBD2 aligns across 8 bases. This TCR came from a human donor with COVID-19, enrolled during active disease. The donor label of this sample is uncertain. Sequencing input: peripheral blood. CDR3 sequence (DNA): TGCAGCGTTGAAGAGCAAGCGGGAGTATACAATGAGCAGTTCTTC. Translation: CSVEEQAGVYNEQFF.